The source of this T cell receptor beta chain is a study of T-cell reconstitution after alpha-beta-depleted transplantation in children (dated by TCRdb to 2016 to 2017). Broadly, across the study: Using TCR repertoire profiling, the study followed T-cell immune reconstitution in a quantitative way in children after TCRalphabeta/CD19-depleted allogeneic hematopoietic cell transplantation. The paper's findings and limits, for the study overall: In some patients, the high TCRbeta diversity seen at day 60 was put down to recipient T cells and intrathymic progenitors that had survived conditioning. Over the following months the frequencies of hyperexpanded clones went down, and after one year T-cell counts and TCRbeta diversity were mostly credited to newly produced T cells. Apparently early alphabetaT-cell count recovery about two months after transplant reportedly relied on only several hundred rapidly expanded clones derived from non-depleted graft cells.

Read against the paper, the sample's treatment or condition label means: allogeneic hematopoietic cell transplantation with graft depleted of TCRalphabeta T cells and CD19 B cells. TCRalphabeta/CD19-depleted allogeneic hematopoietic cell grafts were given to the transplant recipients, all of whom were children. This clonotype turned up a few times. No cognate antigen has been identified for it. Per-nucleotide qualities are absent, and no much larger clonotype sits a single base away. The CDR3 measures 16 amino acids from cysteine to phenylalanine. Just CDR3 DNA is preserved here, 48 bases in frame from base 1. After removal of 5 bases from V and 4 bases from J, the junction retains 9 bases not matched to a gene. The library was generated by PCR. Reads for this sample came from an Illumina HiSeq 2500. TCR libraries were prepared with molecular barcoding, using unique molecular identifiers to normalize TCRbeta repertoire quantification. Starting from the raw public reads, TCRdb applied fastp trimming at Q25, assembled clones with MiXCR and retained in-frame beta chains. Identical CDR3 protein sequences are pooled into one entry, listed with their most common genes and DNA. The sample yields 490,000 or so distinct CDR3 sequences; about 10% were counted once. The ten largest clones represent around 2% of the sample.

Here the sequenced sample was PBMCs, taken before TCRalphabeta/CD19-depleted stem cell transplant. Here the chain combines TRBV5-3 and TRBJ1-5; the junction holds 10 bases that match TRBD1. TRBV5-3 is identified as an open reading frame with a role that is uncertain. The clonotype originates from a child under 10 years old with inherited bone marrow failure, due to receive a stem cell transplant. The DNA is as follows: TGTGCCAGAAGGGAAAACGACAGGGGGCGAAATCAGCCCCAGCATTTT. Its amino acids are CARRENDRGRNQPQHF.